The next 22 T cell receptor beta chains were all read from a single sample in a study of radiotherapy plus CTLA-4 blockade in lung cancer. Repertoires were generated with immunoSEQ multiplex PCR, while TCRdb's copy carries only in-frame clones and drops some. The data hold about 38,000 clones, with 70% to 75% observed a single time. This material consisted of peripheral blood, taken from a patient treated with radiotherapy plus ipilimumab. These receptor sequences come from a human donor with non-small cell lung cancer who had stable disease on radiotherapy plus ipilimumab.

The V and J genes are TRBV27 and TRBJ2-7; maybe TRBD2 (5 bases). The CDR3 is 14 amino acids. With 4 bases removed from V and 13 bases from J, the gap between germline ends came to 23 bases. The V gene's germline CDR1 is MNHEY and CDR2 SMNVEV (reference sequence). This CDR3 reads CASSSSRLTPPEYF. As DNA, the CDR3 is TGTGCCAGCAGTTCCTCAAGACTAACCCCACCCGAATACTTC.

The table lists this clone with a few counts. The chain combines TRBV7-7 with TRBJ1-3; D is uncertain. CDR1 SSHAT and CDR2 FNYEAQ come from the germline V gene (reference sequence). V was pared by 1 base and J by 0 bases, with 7 bases between. The CDR3 totals 15 residues. The CDR3 region is CASSLGPSSGNTIYF. The CDR3 region has the DNA TGTGCCAGCAGCTTAGGGCCGAGCTCTGGAAACACCATATATTTT.

The rearrangement links TRBV7-2 to TRBJ2-2, with unresolved D. The CDR3 is 13 amino acids. V lost 1 base, J lost 6 bases, and 6 bases lay in between. In germline, CDR1 is SGHTA, CDR2 FQGNSA. CDR3 in amino acids: CASSLGWAGELFF. The CDR3 region has the DNA TGTGCCAGCAGCTTAGGATGGGCCGGGGAGCTGTTTTTT.

This clone was found a few times. The chain is built from TRBV5-4 and TRBJ1-2; D perhaps matches TRBD1 (6 bases). The germline V and J ends were trimmed by 0 bases and 6 bases, with 6 bases remaining between them. The CDR3 runs 12 residues. Germline values: CDR1 SGHNT, CDR2 YYREEE (reference sequence). CDR3 in amino acids: CASSLEGDGYTF. In nucleotides, the CDR3 is TGTGCCAGCAGCTTGGAGGGGGATGGCTACACCTTC.

The chain has TRBV5-1 and TRBJ2-1, with D perhaps matching TRBD1 or TRBD2 (5 bases each). Trimming took off 1 base at V and 2 bases at J, with 10 bases between the two ends. Germline CDR1 SGHRS, CDR2 YFSETQ. This CDR3 is built from 15 residues. The CDR3 is CASSLMGVPYNEQFF. CDR3 nucleotide sequence: TGCGCCAGCAGCTTGATGGGGGTCCCCTACAATGAGCAGTTCTTC.

The V gene is TRBV2, the J gene TRBJ2-6; D is unclear. This CDR3 spans 14 amino acids. Germline CDR1 reads SNHLY; CDR2 reads FYNNEI. Trimming stripped 4 bases from V and 0 bases from J, with 4 bases between. CDR3 coding DNA: TGTGCCAGCAGTGGTCGCTCTGGGGCCAACGTCCTGACTTTC. Translating gives CASSGRSGANVLTF. The complete variable domain, with remaining parts taken from reference TRBV2 and TRBJ2-6, reads EPEVTQTPSHQVTQMGQEVILRCVPISNHLYFYWYRQILGQKVEFLVSFYNNEISEKSEIFDDQFSVERPDGSNFTLKIRSTKLEDSAMYFCASSGRSGANVLTFGAGSRLTVL.

The chain carries TRBV27 and TRBJ2-1, with TRBD1 as a possible D gene (5 bases). Germline V lookup: CDR1 MNHEY, CDR2 SMNVEV (reference sequence). Trimming took 7 bases from V and 4 from J, leaving 8 bases between them. The CDR3 is 12 amino acids. CDR3 amino acids: CASKRQYNEQFF. The CDR3 nucleotides are TGTGCCAGCAAAAGACAGTACAATGAGCAGTTCTTC.

This clone appeared a single time. This chain uses TRBV6-5 with TRBJ2-3, with D perhaps matching TRBD1 (5 bases). V was shortened by 5 bases and J by 0 bases, with 9 bases between the two germline ends. The CDR3 spans 14 residues. In germline, CDR1 is MNHEY, CDR2 SVGAGI. The CDR3 nucleotides are TGTGCCAGCAGTGACAGTATAAGCACAGATACGCAGTATTTT. Translation: CASSDSISTDTQYF.

The V call is TRBV6-4, the J call TRBJ1-5, with D hard to call. This CDR3 has 13 amino acids. Deletions cut 2 bases from V and 3 bases from J, with 5 bases between. The germline gives CDR1 MRHNA, CDR2 SNTAGT. The CDR3 region has the DNA TGTGCCAGCAGTGACGCGGCCAATCAGCCCCAGCATTTT. It codes for CASSDAANQPQHF.

This rearrangement joins TRBV9 to TRBJ1-5; no firm D call. The V end was cut by 0 bases, the J end by 6 bases, with 10 bases between. CDR1 and CDR2 (germline): SGDLS, YYNGEE. The CDR3 has 14 amino acids. The CDR3 nucleotides read TGTGCCAGCAGCGTAGGCCCCGAGGGTCAGCCCCAGCATTTT. Translating gives CASSVGPEGQPQHF.

The gene calls are TRBV19 and TRBJ2-1; weak D call: TRBD2 (6 bases). Germline loops: CDR1 LNHDA, CDR2 SQIVND (reference sequence). CDR3 length equals 13 residues. The V gene lost 7 bases and the J gene lost 2 bases, with 9 bases spanning the gap. CDR3 bases: TGTGCCAGTAACGGGAGCCCCTACAATGAGCAGTTCTTC. Translating gives CASNGSPYNEQFF.

The V gene is TRBV2, the J gene TRBJ1-2; 9 bases are a match to TRBD1. The CDR3 loop spans 14 amino acids. Germline V gene sequence: CDR1 SNHLY, CDR2 FYNNEI. V trimming: 7 bases; J trimming: 6 bases; junction bases outside the gene matches: 9. For the CDR3, the DNA is TGTGCCAGCATAGGGACAGGGAGGGGAGATGGCTACACCTTC. Translated: CASIGTGRGDGYTF.

The chain recombines TRBV7-9 with TRBJ1-3; TRBD1 is a possible D gene (6 bases). CDR3 size: 15 residues. The germline V and J ends were trimmed by 7 bases and 1 base, with 14 bases remaining between them. Looked up from germline, CDR1 is SEHNR and CDR2 is FQNEAQ (reference sequence). CDR3 amino acids: CASTRQDYSGNTIYF. DNA of the CDR3: TGTGCCAGCACCAGACAGGATTATTCTGGAAACACCATATATTTT. Complete variable domain (other parts from reference TRBV7-9 and TRBJ1-3): DTGVSQNPRHKITKRGQNVTFRCDPISEHNRLYWYRQTLGQGPEFLTYFQNEAQLEKSRLLSDRFSAERPKGSFSTLEIQRTEQGDSAMYLCASTRQDYSGNTIYFGEGSWLTVV.

Only one count was recorded for this clone. The CDR3 region has the DNA TGTGCCAGCAGCCCCGGACAGGGAAGTCGTAATTCACCCCTCCACTTT. Translated: CASSPGQGSRNSPLHF. V is TRBV11-2 and J is TRBJ1-6, with 8 bases aligning to TRBD1. Trimming removed 5 bases from V and 6 bases from J; junction bases left unmatched: 9. CDR3 length: 16 amino acids. Germline-derived CDR1 and CDR2 are SGHAT and FQNNGV.

V and J are TRBV5-1 and TRBJ2-3; 16 bases align to TRBD2. Losses at the gene ends were 1 base for V and 1 base for J; bases not matched to a gene: 9. The CDR3 consists of 20 residues. Germline CDR1 is SGHRS and CDR2 is YFSETQ. CDR3 sequence: CASSLIGTSGGARGTDTQYF. The CDR3 DNA reads as TGCGCCAGCAGCTTGATCGGGACTAGCGGGGGGGCTAGGGGCACAGATACGCAGTATTTT.

V gene TRBV27 combines with J gene TRBJ2-1, with TRBD2 matching over 7 bases. V lost 5 bases to trimming and J lost 0 bases; unmatched junction nucleotides: 13. The CDR3 loop spans 18 amino acids. CDR1 is MNHEY, CDR2 SMNVEV, per germline (reference sequence). CDR3 in amino acids: CASSPPGGSSSSYNEQFF. The CDR3 DNA is TGTGCCAGCAGTCCGCCAGGCGGGAGCTCAAGCTCCTACAATGAGCAGTTCTTC.

The chain employs TRBV2 and TRBJ2-5, with D maybe TRBD2 (6 bases). This CDR3 has 15 amino acids. The ends were cut back, 6 bases at V and 1 base at J, with 15 bases in the middle. CDR1 is SNHLY and CDR2 is FYNNEI in the germline V gene. The CDR3 region has the DNA TGTGCCAGCAGACCGATTCCGGGACTCCAAGAGACCCAGTACTTC. This encodes CASRPIPGLQETQYF.

The rearrangement links TRBV10-2 to TRBJ2-2; 8 bases map to TRBD1. This CDR3 contains 17 residues. V lost 7 bases, J lost 0 bases, and 10 bases stayed unmatched. The V gene's germline CDR1 is WSHSY and CDR2 SAAADI. CDR3 loop: CASTGQGTRTNTGELFF. Here the CDR3 DNA reads TGCGCCAGCACTGGACAGGGAACACGAACGAACACCGGGGAGCTGTTTTTT.

The genes are TRBV5-6 and TRBJ1-1; the match to TRBD1 covers 7 bases. The CDR3 is 15 amino acids. The germline gives CDR1 SGHDT, CDR2 YYEEEE. With V trimmed by 3 bases and J by 6 bases, 11 bases remained unmatched. CDR3 in amino acids: CASSSQGSIPPEAFF. CDR3 sequence (DNA): TGTGCCAGCAGCTCACAGGGGTCGATACCTCCTGAAGCTTTCTTT.

The chain recombines TRBV18 with TRBJ2-2, with 8 bases identical to TRBD1. Germline CDR1 and CDR2: KGHSH and LQKENI. CDR3 length: 16 residues. With 3 bases clipped from V and 0 bases from J, the junction kept 3 bases outside the gene matches. The CDR3 nucleotides are TGTGCCAGCTCACCTAAGACAGGGGCGAACACCGGGGAGCTGTTTTTT. This encodes CASSPKTGANTGELFF.

The chain combines TRBV19 with TRBJ1-5, with TRBD1 matching over 8 bases. The germline V gene has CDR1 LNHDA and CDR2 SQIVND (reference sequence). The CDR3 is 14 residues long. With 0 bases clipped from V and 8 bases from J, the junction kept 3 bases outside the gene matches. The CDR3 spells CASSIDQGAKPQHF. In DNA form, the CDR3 reads TGTGCCAGTAGTATAGACCAGGGGGCAAAGCCCCAGCATTTT.

CDR3 DNA sequence: TGCAGCGTTGAATTCGGGGGCGGGGGGGGCTACACCTTC. Protein: CSVEFGGGGGYTF. The chain couples TRBV29-1 to TRBJ1-2; a weak D match, TRBD1 (6 bases). Germline lookup yields CDR1 SQVTM and CDR2 ANQGSEA. The CDR3 totals 13 residues. The V end lost 2 bases, the J end lost 8 bases, and 15 bases lay between the germline ends.